A selection of T cell receptor beta chains follows, all from one sample in a study of cytomegalovirus exposure and HLA in healthy donors. Assay used: immunoSEQ multiplex PCR; TCRdb lists only in-frame clones, some missing. The sample records about 130,000 clones, just under 75% being singletons. The sample was PBMCs. These receptor sequences come from a man aged 35 to 55 in good health and CMV-seropositive. CDR3s include the opening cysteine and the closing phenylalanine or tryptophan. The D gene is left open where the match is weak. Clone size appears in some rows only: once, few, many, or a class for an expanded clone.

15	NA	TRBV4-1	NA	TRBJ2-2	TGCGCCAGCAGAATGGAGGGCCGAGGCACCGGGGAGCTGTTTTTT	CASRMEGRGTGELFF
15	NA	TRBV28	NA	TRBJ1-4	TGTGCCAGCAGTGGAGGACAGCGGGGGGATGAAAAACTGTTTTTT	CASSGGQRGDEKLFF
15	once	TRBV2	TRBD2	TRBJ2-2	TGTGCCAGCAGTGTTGCTAGCGGAGGCACCGGGGAGCTGTTTTTT	CASSVASGGTGELFF
16	few	TRBV4-1	TRBD2	TRBJ2-4	TGCGCCAGCAGCCAGGATCCCACTAGCGGGAAAAACATTCAGTACTTC	CASSQDPTSGKNIQYF
16	NA	TRBV4-1	NA	TRBJ1-5	TGCGCCAGCAGCCAACTAGGGGTGGAAAACAATCAGCCCCAGCATTTT	CASSQLGVENNQPQHF
15	NA	TRBV30	NA	TRBJ2-3	TGTGCCTGGGGCGGGACCGCCACTAGCACAGATACGCAGTATTTT	CAWGGTATSTDTQYF
13	NA	TRBV7-6	NA	TRBJ2-5	TGTGCCAGCAGCATGGGGGGTCAGGGGACCCAGTACTTC	CASSMGGQGTQYF
12	NA	TRBV2	NA	TRBJ2-7	TGTGCCAGCAAACTAGGACAGTACGAGCAGTACTTC	CASKLGQYEQYF
20	NA	TRBV6-9	TRBD1	TRBJ2-7	TGTGCCAGCAGTTATCCAGACCGGGACAGGGATCCTCCGACGTCGCGTGAGCAGTACTTC	CASSYPDRDRDPPTSREQYF
13	NA	TRBV11-2	NA	TRBJ2-7	TGTGCCAGCAGCTTAGCGGACTACTACGAGCAGTACTTC	CASSLADYYEQYF
13	NA	TRBV29-1	NA	TRBJ1-1	TGCAGCGTTGAAGATCTATCGGGTACTGAAGCTTTCTTT	CSVEDLSGTEAFF
15	few	TRBV7-9	NA	TRBJ1-1	TGTGCCAGCAGCTCGACCCGGACAGTTAACACTGAAGCTTTCTTT	CASSSTRTVNTEAFF
15	NA	TRBV29-1	TRBD1	TRBJ2-2	TGCAGCGTTGTTGTCGGGACAGGATACACCGGGGAGCTGTTTTTT	CSVVVGTGYTGELFF
15	NA	TRBV5-4	NA	TRBJ1-4	TGTGCCAGCAGCTTGGGGGGGGTGGTTAGTGAAAAACTGTTTTTT	CASSLGGVVSEKLFF
15	NA	TRBV19	TRBD2	TRBJ2-1	TGTGCCAGTAGCCCAACGGGAGGGGGTTACAATGAGCAGTTCTTC	CASSPTGGGYNEQFF